This T cell receptor (beta chain) was sequenced during a study of shared T cell receptors in the human thymus. This CDR3 region has 15 residues. Germline assignment: CDR1 SGHVS and CDR2 FQNEAQ. Trimming shortened V by 1 base and J by 3 bases, and 12 bases separated the two germline ends. Using immunoSEQ multiplex PCR, the repertoire was profiled, and TCRdb retains in-frame clones only, with some absent. The data hold hundreds of thousands of clones, with over 75% observed a single time. This sample was also put to use in a study of human thymus T cells. Per that paper: It was healthy Finnish infants having corrective surgery for congenital heart defects who were the donors. The related literature has documented a marked overlap of thymic repertoires among unrelated individuals.

V gene TRBV7-8 combines with J gene TRBJ2-5, with a weak D call TRBD2 (5 bases). The clonotype comes from a girl under two years old with a congenital heart defect. Sequenced input: thymocytes. The CDR3 nucleotides read TGTGCCAGCAGCTTAGGCGCTAGCTGGGAAGAGACCCAGTACTTC. Translated, it gives CASSLGASWEETQYF.